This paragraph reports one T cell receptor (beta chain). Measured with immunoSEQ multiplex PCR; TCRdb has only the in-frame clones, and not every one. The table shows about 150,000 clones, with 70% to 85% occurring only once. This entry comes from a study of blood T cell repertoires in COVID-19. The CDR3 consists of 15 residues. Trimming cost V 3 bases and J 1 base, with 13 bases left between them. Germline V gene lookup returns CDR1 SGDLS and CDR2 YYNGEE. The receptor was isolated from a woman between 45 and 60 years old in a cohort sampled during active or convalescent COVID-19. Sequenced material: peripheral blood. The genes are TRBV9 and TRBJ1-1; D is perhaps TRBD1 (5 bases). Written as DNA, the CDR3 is TGTGCCAGCAGCGGGATTACAGGAGAGAACACTGAAGCTTTCTTT. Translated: CASSGITGENTEAFF.